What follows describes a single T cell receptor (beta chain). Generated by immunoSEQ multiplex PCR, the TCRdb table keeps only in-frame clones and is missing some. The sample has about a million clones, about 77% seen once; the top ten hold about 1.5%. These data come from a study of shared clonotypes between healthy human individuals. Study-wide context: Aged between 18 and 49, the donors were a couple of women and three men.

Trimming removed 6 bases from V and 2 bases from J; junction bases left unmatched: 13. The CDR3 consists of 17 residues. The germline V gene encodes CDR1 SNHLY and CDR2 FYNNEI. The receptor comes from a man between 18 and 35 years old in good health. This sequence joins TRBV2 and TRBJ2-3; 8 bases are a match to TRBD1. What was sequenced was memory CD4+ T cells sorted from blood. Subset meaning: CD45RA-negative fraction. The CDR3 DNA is TGTGCCAGCAGCGGGACAGGAGGCTTGGAGTTCACAGATACGCAGTATTTT. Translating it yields CASSGTGGLEFTDTQYF.